Listed below are T cell receptor beta chains from one sample, sequenced in a study of T cell clones after liver transplantation. Some clones are missing from TCRdb's copy, which holds only in-frame ones; the method was immunoSEQ multiplex PCR. Found here are around 100,000 clones, roughly four fifths of them singletons; the top ten hold around 2.9%. Specimen: CD4+ T cells from blood, collected about 50 months after liver transplant. These receptors were collected from a human patient who received a liver transplant. The graft donor may have given rise to some T cells. The CDR3 runs from the conserved cysteine through the conserved F or W. D genes are given only for firm matches. Clone size is given for some rows only: seen once, a few or many times, or a class if the clone is expanded.

v_gene	j_gene	abundance	d_gene	CDR3aa	CDR3nt
TRBV5-1	TRBJ2-1	-	-	CASSLGSGSYNEQFF	TGCGCCAGCAGCTTGGGGTCGGGCTCCTACAATGAGCAGTTCTTC
TRBV18	TRBJ1-1	-	-	CASSLTEGQGTEAFF	TGTGCCAGCTCGCTCACCGAGGGGCAGGGCACTGAAGCTTTCTTT
TRBV7-2	TRBJ1-4	-	TRBD1	CASSPGQLNEKLFF	TGTGCCAGCAGCCCGGGACAGTTAAATGAAAAACTGTTTTTT
TRBV19	TRBJ1-5	-	-	CASKGRGASQEPQHF	TGTGCCAGTAAGGGGCGGGGGGCTAGCCAGGAGCCCCAGCATTTT
TRBV27	TRBJ1-5	-	TRBD1	CASSFRDSRPAHSNQPQHF	TGTGCCAGCAGTTTCAGGGACAGCCGACCGGCGCATAGCAATCAGCCCCAGCATTTT
TRBV19	TRBJ1-1	-	-	CASSIGAAPNTEAFF	TGTGCCAGTAGTATAGGGGCAGCTCCGAACACTGAAGCTTTCTTT
TRBV18	TRBJ1-1	-	-	CASSPPGQTEAFF	TGTGCCAGCTCACCACCGGGACAAACTGAAGCTTTCTTT
TRBV7-9	TRBJ2-3	-	-	CASSPLVVTSRPTQYF	TGTGCCAGCAGCCCGCTTGTAGTGACTAGTCGTCCTACGCAGTATTTT
TRBV20-1	TRBJ2-7	-	TRBD2	CSEGRGDEQYF	TGCAGTGAAGGACGGGGGGACGAGCAGTACTTC
TRBV11-2	TRBJ2-3	-	TRBD2	CASSLIAGGTDTQYF	TGTGCCAGCAGCTTAATAGCGGGTGGCACAGATACGCAGTATTTT
TRBV29-1	TRBJ2-3	-	-	CSVGGAQYF	TGCAGCGTGGGGGGTGCGCAGTATTTT
TRBV14	TRBJ1-4	few	TRBD1	CASSEKTDRVSEKLFF	TGTGCCAGCAGCGAGAAAACCGACAGGGTGTCCGAAAAACTGTTTTTT
TRBV20-1	TRBJ2-1	-	-	CSARGHNEQFF	TGCAGTGCTAGGGGCCACAATGAGCAGTTCTTC
TRBV2	TRBJ1-5	few	-	CASDIYSNQPQHF	TGTGCCAGTGACATTTATAGCAATCAGCCCCAGCATTTT
TRBV19	TRBJ1-1	-	TRBD1	CASSPSTLTGRRHNTEAFF	TGTGCCAGTAGCCCTTCGACGCTGACAGGGCGAAGACATAACACTGAAGCTTTCTTT
TRBV6-6	TRBJ2-4	-	-	CASSPDIAKNIQYF	TGTGCCAGCAGTCCGGACATAGCCAAAAACATTCAGTACTTC
TRBV9	TRBJ2-3	few	TRBD1	CASSVGTGTADTQYF	TGTGCCAGCAGCGTGGGGACAGGGACGGCGGATACGCAGTATTTT
TRBV7-9	TRBJ1-2	-	-	CASSLDLTLPLYGYTF	TGTGCCAGCAGCTTAGACCTGACCCTACCCCTCTATGGCTACACCTTC
TRBV6-1	TRBJ2-1	once	TRBD1	CASARDSTVNEQFF	TGTGCCAGCGCCCGGGACAGCACGGTCAATGAGCAGTTCTTC
TRBV5-4	TRBJ1-3	-	TRBD1	CASSFDRVNTIYF	TGTGCCAGCAGCTTTGACAGGGTGAACACCATATATTTT